Listed here are 12 T cell receptor beta chains from one sample, sequenced in a study of T cell clonotyping in hematopoietic cell transplantation. TCRdb's table, derived via immunoSEQ multiplex PCR, lists solely in-frame clones and lacks some. This sample has some 16,000 clones; 93% occur once, and the top ten carry around 2%. Sample time point: recipient sample about 28 days before transplant, after cytoreduction. The sample was peripheral blood mononuclear cells, taken before stem cell transplant. These TCRs come from a man aged 18 to 35 with biphenotypic leukemia. Some clones in this sample may be carry-over from other donors' samples.

The chain has TRBV19 and TRBJ2-1; TRBD2 aligns across 10 bases. The CDR3 has 15 residues. Unmatched junction bases numbered 7, after V lost 6 bases and J lost 5 bases. Germline CDR1 is LNHDA and CDR2 is SQIVND (reference sequence). CDR3 sequence: CASRVERGGDNEQFF. The CDR3 bases are TGTGCCAGTAGGGTCGAGCGGGGGGGAGACAATGAGCAGTTCTTC.

The chain employs TRBV2 and TRBJ2-3, with unresolved D. The V end was cut by 5 bases, the J end by 5 bases, with 5 bases between. The CDR3 has 11 residues. CDR1 is SNHLY, CDR2 FYNNEI, per germline. The CDR3 is CASSPRDTQYF. The DNA for the CDR3 is TGTGCCAGCAGTCCCCGAGATACGCAGTATTTT.

The chain employs TRBV9 and TRBJ1-2; D might be TRBD1 (5 bases). CDR3 length: 14 residues. Germline V gene lookup returns CDR1 SGDLS and CDR2 YYNGEE. Deletions cut 0 bases from V and 3 bases from J, with 9 bases between. CDR3 residues: CASSVDGGYYGYTF. CDR3 nucleotides: TGTGCCAGCAGCGTAGATGGGGGATACTATGGCTACACCTTC.

The gene calls are TRBV6-5 and TRBJ1-5; 7 nucleotides agree with TRBD1. In germline, CDR1 is MNHEY, CDR2 SVGAGI. CDR3 size: 14 residues. With 6 bases clipped from V and 7 bases from J, the junction kept 9 bases outside the gene matches. The DNA for the CDR3 is TGTGCCAGCAGCCCCCTAGGGGGCAGGCAGCCCCAGCATTTT. Translating it yields CASSPLGGRQPQHF.

The chain employs TRBV30 and TRBJ2-5; perhaps TRBD1 as D (5 bases). The J call may be faulty, since TRBJ2-7 better matches the DNA end. Germline values: CDR1 GTSNPN, CDR2 SVGIG (reference sequence). This CDR3 comprises 11 residues. The CDR3 spells CAWRGASEQYF. The CDR3 coding sequence is TGTGCCTGGAGAGGGGCGTCCGAGCAGTACTTC.

The V call is TRBV9, the J call TRBJ1-5; D perhaps matches TRBD1 (6 bases). The CDR3 has 14 amino acids. Deletions cut 4 bases from V and 4 bases from J, with 12 bases between. Germline loops: CDR1 SGDLS, CDR2 YYNGEE. For the CDR3, the DNA is TGTGCCAGCAGCTCCGACAGGCATAATCAGCCCCAGCATTTT. The encoded protein is CASSSDRHNQPQHF.

The rearrangement joins TRBV11-2 to TRBJ1-6; D gene uncertain. In germline, CDR1 is SGHAT, CDR2 FQNNGV. This CDR3 has 14 amino acids. V was clipped by 3 bases and J by 5 bases, with 8 bases between them. CDR3 in amino acids: CASSFKGDNSPLHF. CDR3 coding DNA: TGTGCCAGCAGCTTCAAGGGCGATAATTCACCCCTCCACTTT.

The chain employs TRBV7-2 and TRBJ1-5; 8 bases line up with TRBD1. The CDR3 is 15 amino acids. V dropped 4 bases and J dropped 6; count of bases not matched to a gene: 8. From germline, CDR1 is SGHTA and CDR2 FQGNSA. This CDR3 reads CASSSGQGRGQPQHF. Written as DNA, the CDR3 is TGTGCCAGCAGCTCCGGACAGGGCAGGGGTCAGCCCCAGCATTTT.

The J gene is TRBJ1-2, the V gene TRBV5-6, with a possible D match to TRBD1 (6 bases). The CDR3 loop spans 13 amino acids. Per the germline V gene, CDR1 is SGHDT and CDR2 is YYEEEE. The V end was cut by 0 bases, the J end by 8 bases, with 11 bases between. The CDR3 protein is CASSLVGGGGYTF. CDR3 bases: TGTGCCAGCAGCTTGGTCGGGGGGGGCGGCTACACCTTC. Full variable domain (rest looked up from reference TRBV5-6 and TRBJ1-2): DAGVTQSPTHLIKTRGQQVTLRCSPKSGHDTVSWYQQALGQGPQFIFQYYEEEERQRGNFPDRFSGHQFPNYSSELNVNALLLGDSALYLCASSLVGGGGYTFGSGTRLTVV.

The chain links TRBV30 to TRBJ1-2, with D uncertain. The germline CDR1 and CDR2 sequences are GTSNPN and SVGIG (reference sequence). Trimming pared 2 bases from V and 7 bases from J, leaving 11 bases between. This CDR3 has 12 amino acids. The CDR3 sequence: CAWSSVDPGYTF. The DNA for the CDR3 is TGTGCCTGGAGTTCAGTCGATCCTGGCTACACCTTC.

This chain connects TRBV30 to TRBJ2-1; no firm D call. Deletions cut 3 bases from V and 5 bases from J, with 17 bases between. The CDR3 extends over 15 amino acids. Per germline, CDR1 GTSNPN and CDR2 SVGIG (reference sequence). CDR3 DNA sequence: TGTGCCTGGAGGCTTAAAGGGTGGGTCGACAATGAGCAGTTCTTC. Protein sequence: CAWRLKGWVDNEQFF.

J is TRBJ2-2 and V is TRBV19; maybe TRBD2 (5 bases). CDR3 length: 16 residues. Germline V gives CDR1 LNHDA, CDR2 SQIVND (reference sequence). V was shortened by 9 bases and J by 3 bases, with 20 bases between the two germline ends. Here the CDR3 DNA reads TGTGCCAGCATGATCCCCAGCGGTGGCGACACCGGGGAGCTGTTTTTT. Protein: CASMIPSGGDTGELFF.